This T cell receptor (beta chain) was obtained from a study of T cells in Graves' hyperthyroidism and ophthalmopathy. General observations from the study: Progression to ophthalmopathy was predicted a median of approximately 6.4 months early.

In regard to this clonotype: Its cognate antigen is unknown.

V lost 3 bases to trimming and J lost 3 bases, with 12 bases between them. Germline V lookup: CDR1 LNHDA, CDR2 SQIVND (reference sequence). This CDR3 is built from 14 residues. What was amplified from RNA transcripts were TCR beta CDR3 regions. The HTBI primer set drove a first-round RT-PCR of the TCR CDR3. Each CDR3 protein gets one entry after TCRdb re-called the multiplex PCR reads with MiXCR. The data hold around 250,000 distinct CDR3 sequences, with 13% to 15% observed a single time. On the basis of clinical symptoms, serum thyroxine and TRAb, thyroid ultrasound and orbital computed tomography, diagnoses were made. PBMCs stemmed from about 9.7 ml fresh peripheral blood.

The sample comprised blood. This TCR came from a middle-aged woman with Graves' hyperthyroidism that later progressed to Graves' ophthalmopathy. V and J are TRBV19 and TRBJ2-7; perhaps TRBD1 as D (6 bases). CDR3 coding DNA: TGTGCCAGTAGTATTGGACAGACGGGCTACGAGCAGTACTTC. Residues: CASSIGQTGYEQYF.